The 23 T cell receptor beta chains below were found in one sample sequenced in a study of blood T cell repertoires in COVID-19. Sequencing used immunoSEQ multiplex PCR; TCRdb keeps in-frame clones, though not all of them. The sample carries over 250,000 clones, 88% recorded once. Sequencing was carried out using PBMCs or T cells enriched from blood (not recorded which). All receptors derive from a woman aged 45-59 years who had recovered from COVID-19.

The V and J genes are TRBV30 and TRBJ2-4; tentatively, D is TRBD2 (5 bases). V was shortened by 3 bases and J by 1 base, with 16 bases between the two germline ends. The germline V gene encodes CDR1 GTSNPN and CDR2 SVGIG (reference sequence). The CDR3 length is 16 residues. The CDR3 DNA reads as TGTGCCTGGAGCCCGGGTGTTCCGGGGGCCAAAAACATTCAGTACTTC. It codes for CAWSPGVPGAKNIQYF.

The rearrangement uses TRBV19 and TRBJ1-2; TRBD1 agrees at 7 bases. The junction had 7 bases not matched to a gene; V was cut back by 3 bases and J by 0 bases. This CDR3 has 16 amino acids. Germline-derived CDR1 and CDR2 are LNHDA and SQIVND (reference sequence). CDR3 nucleotide sequence: TGTGCCAGTAGTATTGACAGGGCACCGACTAACTATGGCTACACCTTC. Its protein is CASSIDRAPTNYGYTF.

This clone was seen once. The rearrangement joins TRBV20-1 to TRBJ1-2; 7 nucleotides align to TRBD1. V lost 6 bases to trimming and J lost 5 bases; unmatched junction nucleotides: 3. CDR1 and CDR2 (germline): DFQATT, SNEGSKA (reference sequence). This CDR3 comprises 11 residues. The CDR3: CSAGTEYGYTF. The CDR3 nucleotides read TGCAGTGCCGGGACAGAATATGGCTACACCTTC.

In this sample, this clone turned up once. V is TRBV4-3 and J is TRBJ2-4; TRBD2 matches 8 bases. Germline V gene data show CDR1 as LGHNA and CDR2 as YSLEER. The CDR3 contains 17 residues. The junction had 7 bases not matched to a gene; V was cut back by 1 base and J by 2 bases. Here the CDR3 DNA reads TGCGCCAGCAGCCAAGTTTTGGCGGGAGGATCCAAAAACATTCAGTACTTC. Its translation is CASSQVLAGGSKNIQYF.

This chain uses TRBV4-3 with TRBJ1-2, with unresolved D. The CDR3 has 16 amino acids. Trimming pared 1 base from V and 0 bases from J, leaving 12 bases between. CDR1 LGHNA and CDR2 YSLEER come from the germline V gene. CDR3 amino acids: CASSQVSGRSNYGYTF. Here the CDR3 DNA reads TGCGCCAGCAGCCAAGTCTCCGGGAGATCTAACTATGGCTACACCTTC.

V and J are TRBV7-3 and TRBJ2-2, with 10 positions matching TRBD1. The junction had 5 bases not matched to a gene; V was cut back by 5 bases and J by 5 bases. The CDR3 extends over 15 amino acids. CDR1 is SGHTA, CDR2 FQGTGA, per germline. CDR3 protein: CASSLDRGRTGELFF. The CDR3 DNA sequence: TGTGCCAGCAGCCTTGACAGGGGGCGGACCGGGGAGCTGTTTTTT.

The chain combines TRBV2 with TRBJ2-7; TRBD1 matches 7 bases. Germline-derived CDR1 and CDR2 are SNHLY and FYNNEI. The CDR3 has 14 amino acids. The ends lost 3 bases at V and 8 bases at J; junction bases unmatched: 10. As DNA, the CDR3 is TGTGCCAGCAGTGATACTGGCAGGGGGTGGAAGCAGTACTTC. The encoded protein is CASSDTGRGWKQYF. The full variable domain, its missing parts supplied by reference TRBV2 and TRBJ2-7, is EPEVTQTPSHQVTQMGQEVILRCVPISNHLYFYWYRQILGQKVEFLVSFYNNEISEKSEIFDDQFSVERPDGSNFTLKIRSTKLEDSAMYFCASSDTGRGWKQYFGPGTRLTVT.

V usage is TRBV15 and J usage is TRBJ2-5; perhaps TRBD2 as D (6 bases). Trimming stripped 2 bases from V and 2 bases from J, with 12 bases between. The CDR3 has 15 amino acids. In germline, CDR1 is LNHNV, CDR2 YYDKDF (reference sequence). The CDR3 DNA is TGTGCCACCAGCAGACCTCTGACTAGACAAGAGACCCAGTACTTC. This encodes CATSRPLTRQETQYF.

This clone was counted once. The chain has TRBV7-2 and TRBJ2-5, with 9 bases that match TRBD1. CDR3 size: 14 residues. V was clipped by 4 bases and J by 5 bases; unmatched bases: 5. CDR1 and CDR2 (germline): SGHTA, FQGNSA. The CDR3 DNA reads as TGTGCCAGCAGCTCTGGACAGGGGAGGGAGACCCAGTACTTC. It codes for CASSSGQGRETQYF.

The V gene is TRBV3-1 (or the pseudogene TRBV3-2), the J gene TRBJ2-7; 10 bases map to TRBD1. The trim removed 0 bases at V and 5 bases at J, leaving 13 bases unmatched. This CDR3 has 18 amino acids. Germline CDR1 LGHDT, CDR2 YNNKEL (reference sequence). The CDR3, as DNA: TGTGCCAGCAGCCAAGATAAGCCCGAGCGGGACAGGGGCCACGAGCAGTACTTC. Its translation is CASSQDKPERDRGHEQYF.

This clone appeared a few times. Other DNA sequences within the sample encode an identical CDR3. The chain uses TRBV7-9 and TRBJ2-7; a weak D match, TRBD1 (6 bases). CDR1 SEHNR and CDR2 FQNEAQ come from the germline V gene (reference sequence). The CDR3 covers 14 residues. Trimming pared 5 bases from V and 4 bases from J, leaving 15 bases between. CDR3 bases: TGTGCCAGCAGCCTGTCGGGACAAGGATACGAGCAGTACTTC. Translating it yields CASSLSGQGYEQYF. Full variable domain (outside the CDR3, taken from reference TRBV7-9 and TRBJ2-7): DTGVSQNPRHKITKRGQNVTFRCDPISEHNRLYWYRQTLGQGPEFLTYFQNEAQLEKSRLLSDRFSAERPKGSFSTLEIQRTEQGDSAMYLCASSLSGQGYEQYFGPGTRLTVT.

The chain employs TRBV28 and TRBJ1-2, with D perhaps TRBD1 (5 bases). Trimming cost V 2 bases and J 1 base, with 8 bases left between them. The CDR3 has 14 residues. Germline values: CDR1 MDHEN, CDR2 SYDVKM. The CDR3 DNA follows: TGTGCCAGCAGTTTAAGCAGGGTTAACTATGGCTACACCTTC. As protein: CASSLSRVNYGYTF.

This sequence joins TRBV28 and TRBJ1-1; a possible D gene is TRBD1 (5 bases). The germline V gene encodes CDR1 MDHEN and CDR2 SYDVKM. Trimming pared 6 bases from V and 2 bases from J, leaving 10 bases between. This CDR3 is 13 amino acids long. The CDR3: CASRGQFNTEAFF. CDR3 bases: TGTGCCAGCAGGGGGCAATTTAACACTGAAGCTTTCTTT.

The CDR3 loop reads CASTPLGSSYNEQFF. The CDR3 nucleotides read TGTGCCAGCACCCCATTGGGGAGCTCCTACAATGAGCAGTTCTTC. The genes are TRBV6-5 and TRBJ2-1, with D tentatively TRBD2 (5 bases). This CDR3 region has 15 residues. Between the trimmed V and J ends, which lost 7 bases and 0 bases, there was a span of 13 bases. Germline lookup yields CDR1 MNHEY and CDR2 SVGAGI.

For this clone: At the DNA level, this CDR3 is encoded by other sequences in the same sample as well. This rearrangement joins TRBV18 to TRBJ2-2, with 10 bases identical to TRBD2. CDR1 KGHSH and CDR2 LQKENI come from the germline V gene. The J segment lost 1 base and the V segment lost 0 bases, leaving 2 bases of the junction unmatched. The CDR3 has 17 amino acids. In DNA, the CDR3 is TGTGCCAGCTCACCACCCGGACTAGCGGAGAACACCGGGGAGCTGTTTTTT. This codes for CASSPPGLAENTGELFF.

This chain uses TRBV6-1 with TRBJ1-6; weak D call: TRBD1 (5 bases). The germline V gene encodes CDR1 MNHNS and CDR2 SASEGT. V gave up 3 bases and J gave up 5 bases, with 23 bases separating them. The CDR3 is made up of 19 amino acids. The CDR3 sequence: CASSDHERTFLVDNSPLHF. The CDR3 DNA follows: TGTGCCAGCAGTGACCACGAACGGACATTCTTAGTCGATAATTCACCCCTCCACTTT.

This chain connects TRBV5-1 to TRBJ2-3; 7 nucleotides agree with TRBD1. The V gene end was trimmed by 4 bases and the J gene end by 5 bases; junction bases not matched to a gene: 4. The CDR3 extends over 13 amino acids. Germline CDR1 SGHRS, CDR2 YFSETQ. The chain's CDR3 is CASSPGQQDTQYF. CDR3 sequence (DNA): TGCGCCAGCAGCCCGGGACAGCAAGATACGCAGTATTTT.

This sequence joins TRBV19 and TRBJ1-5, with D possibly being TRBD1 (6 bases). V was shortened by 4 bases and J by 6 bases, with 13 bases between the two germline ends. Germline assignment: CDR1 LNHDA and CDR2 SQIVND (reference sequence). The CDR3 runs 14 residues. The CDR3 nucleotides read TGTGCCAGTAGTAAAGGACAGTATAGTCAGCCCCAGCATTTT. Translating gives CASSKGQYSQPQHF.

The rearrangement joins TRBV9 to TRBJ2-5; weak D call: TRBD2 (6 bases). The CDR3 has 15 residues. V was clipped by 2 bases and J by 3 bases, with 14 bases between them. Germline values: CDR1 SGDLS, CDR2 YYNGEE. CDR3: CASSVRARREETQYF. CDR3 bases: TGTGCCAGCAGCGTTCGGGCGAGGAGGGAAGAGACCCAGTACTTC. Complete variable domain (other parts from reference TRBV9 and TRBJ2-5): DSGVTQTPKHLITATGQRVTLRCSPRSGDLSVYWYQQSLDQGLQFLIQYYNGEERAKGNILERFSAQQFPDLHSELNLSSLELGDSALYFCASSVRARREETQYFGPGTRLLVL.

The chain has TRBV11-2 and TRBJ1-2, with D hard to call. CDR3 length: 13 residues. From germline, CDR1 is SGHAT and CDR2 FQNNGV. Trimming took off 5 bases at V and 4 bases at J, with 11 bases between the two ends. CDR3 sequence (DNA): TGTGCCAGCAGCCCGACGGGGAGCTATGGCTACACCTTC. It is translated as CASSPTGSYGYTF.

The chain links TRBV3-1 (or the pseudogene TRBV3-2) to TRBJ1-5, with D uncertain. There are 13 residues in the CDR3. V shed 3 bases and J shed 4 bases, with 7 bases lying between them. Germline CDR1 is LGHDT and CDR2 is YNNKEL (reference sequence). CDR3 in amino acids: CASSQRENQPQHF. The CDR3 DNA sequence: TGTGCCAGCAGCCAGAGGGAGAATCAGCCCCAGCATTTT.

This chain connects TRBV30 to TRBJ1-4, with D perhaps TRBD1 (5 bases). Per the germline V gene, CDR1 is GTSNPN and CDR2 is SVGIG (reference sequence). This CDR3 has 15 amino acids. Trimming removed 2 bases from V and 4 bases from J, with 14 bases in between. The CDR3 nucleotides read TGTGCCTGGAGTTTGCGGGGACTAAGTAATGAAAAACTGTTTTTT. Its protein product is CAWSLRGLSNEKLFF.

The chain uses TRBV20-1 and TRBJ2-5; D not resolved. This CDR3 region has 12 residues. V shed 3 bases and J shed 1 base, with 6 bases lying between them. Germline assignment: CDR1 DFQATT and CDR2 SNEGSKA (reference sequence). The CDR3 DNA reads TGCAGTGCTAGTTCTTTCCAAGAGACCCAGTACTTC. The encoded protein is CSASSFQETQYF.